These 13 T cell receptor beta chains came from one sample sequenced in a study of T cells in localized non-small cell lung cancer. Data came from immunoSEQ multiplex PCR; TCRdb stores just in-frame clones and leaves some out. The sample has about 25,000 clones, 92% seen once. The source was peripheral blood, collected before any cancer treatment. The receptors here all came from a woman aged 35 to 70 with stage I lung adenocarcinoma.

This chain connects TRBV19 to TRBJ2-4; no firm D call. The V and J ends lost 3 bases and 0 bases respectively, with 9 bases between them. The length of the CDR3 is 15 residues. CDR1 and CDR2 (germline): LNHDA, SQIVND (reference sequence). In DNA, the CDR3 is TGTGCCAGTAGTATTCGCAGTCTAGCCAAAAACATTCAGTACTTC. Translating it yields CASSIRSLAKNIQYF. Full variable domain (missing parts from reference TRBV19 and TRBJ2-4): DGGITQSPKYLFRKEGQNVTLSCEQNLNHDAMYWYRQDPGQGLRLIYYSQIVNDFQKGDIAEGYSVSREKKESFPLTVTSAQKNPTAFYLCASSIRSLAKNIQYFGAGTRLSVL.

This chain joins TRBV7-8 and TRBJ2-3, with 8 bases aligning to TRBD1. The CDR3 runs 13 residues. With V trimmed by 5 bases and J by 9 bases, 7 bases remained unmatched. Germline lookup yields CDR1 SGHVS and CDR2 FQNEAQ. CDR3 sequence: CASSPLGQGTQYF. Written as DNA, the CDR3 is TGTGCCAGCAGCCCCCTTGGACAGGGCACGCAGTATTTT.

The V call is TRBV11-2, the J call TRBJ1-2; tentative D call: TRBD1 (6 bases). Germline assignment: CDR1 SGHAT and CDR2 FQNNGV. Trimming shortened V by 6 bases and J by 0 bases, and 11 bases separated the two germline ends. The CDR3 sequence is 14 residues long. CDR3 residues: CASRTTGSNYGYTF. The CDR3, as DNA: TGTGCCAGCAGAACCACAGGGTCTAACTATGGCTACACCTTC.

V usage is TRBV27 and J usage is TRBJ1-1; D is unclear. V gave up 5 bases and J gave up 0 bases, with 7 bases separating them. CDR3 size: 13 residues. Germline V lookup: CDR1 MNHEY, CDR2 SMNVEV (reference sequence). DNA of the CDR3: TGTGCCAGCAGTCCGCGGCTGAACACTGAAGCTTTCTTT. Protein: CASSPRLNTEAFF.

The chain couples TRBV20-1 to TRBJ2-1; D not certain. V was shortened by 7 bases and J by 2 bases, with 6 bases between the two germline ends. Germline loops: CDR1 DFQATT, CDR2 SNEGSKA (reference sequence). The length of the CDR3 is 11 residues. The chain's CDR3 is CSVYAYNEQFF. DNA of the CDR3: TGCAGTGTGTACGCCTACAATGAGCAGTTCTTC.

The chain recombines TRBV18 with TRBJ1-2; D is uncertain. The germline V and J ends were trimmed by 6 bases and 2 bases, with 19 bases remaining between them. The CDR3 extends over 16 amino acids. The V gene's germline CDR1 is KGHSH and CDR2 LQKENI. CDR3 DNA: TGTGCCAGCTCGCCATCATACTTGGTCGGGAACTATGGCTACACCTTC. It yields the protein CASSPSYLVGNYGYTF.

This rearrangement joins TRBV27 to TRBJ2-5; D is tentatively TRBD1 or TRBD2 (5 bases each). Between the trimmed V and J ends, which lost 3 bases and 5 bases, there was a span of 10 bases. CDR3 size: 13 residues. Germline-derived CDR1 and CDR2 are MNHEY and SMNVEV (reference sequence). The CDR3 reads CASSFGGQETQYF. For the CDR3, the DNA is TGTGCCAGCAGTTTTGGGGGTCAGGAGACCCAGTACTTC.

The J gene is TRBJ2-3, the V gene TRBV7-9; 7 positions match TRBD2. The V gene end was trimmed by 4 bases and the J gene end by 2 bases; junction bases not matched to a gene: 3. The CDR3 runs to 14 residues. Germline values: CDR1 SEHNR, CDR2 FQNEAQ (reference sequence). The DNA for the CDR3 is TGTGCCAGCAGCTCCCAGCGGGACACAGATACGCAGTATTTT. It translates to CASSSQRDTDTQYF.

The CDR3 loop reads CASSYSGGRGNEQFF. The DNA for the CDR3 is TGTGCCAGCAGTTACTCAGGCGGGAGGGGCAATGAGCAGTTCTTC. This chain uses TRBV6-5 with TRBJ2-1; the match to TRBD2 covers 9 bases. This CDR3 has 15 amino acids. From germline, CDR1 is MNHEY and CDR2 SVGAGI. Germline trimming cut 0 bases from V and 6 bases from J; bases unmatched to any gene: 3.

The chain uses TRBV9 and TRBJ2-1; D is perhaps TRBD2 (6 bases). The CDR3 is 16 amino acids. V was shortened by 8 bases and J by 7 bases, with 25 bases between the two germline ends. Germline V gives CDR1 SGDLS, CDR2 YYNGEE. The CDR3 loop is CASSRSGLGGGNEQFF. In DNA form, the CDR3 reads TGTGCCAGTTCACGTAGCGGACTCGGAGGCGGTAATGAGCAGTTCTTC. Full variable domain (rest looked up from reference TRBV9 and TRBJ2-1): DSGVTQTPKHLITATGQRVTLRCSPRSGDLSVYWYQQSLDQGLQFLIQYYNGEERAKGNILERFSAQQFPDLHSELNLSSLELGDSALYFCASSRSGLGGGNEQFFGPGTRLTVL.

J is TRBJ2-3 and V is TRBV19; D unresolved. The CDR3 covers 13 residues. The V gene lost 0 bases and the J gene lost 3 bases, with 4 bases spanning the gap. Germline assignment: CDR1 LNHDA and CDR2 SQIVND (reference sequence). The CDR3 loop reads CASSIDGTDTQYF. For the CDR3, the DNA is TGTGCCAGTAGTATAGACGGTACAGATACGCAGTATTTT. The full variable domain, its missing parts supplied by reference TRBV19 and TRBJ2-3, is DGGITQSPKYLFRKEGQNVTLSCEQNLNHDAMYWYRQDPGQGLRLIYYSQIVNDFQKGDIAEGYSVSREKKESFPLTVTSAQKNPTAFYLCASSIDGTDTQYFGPGTRLTVL.

This clone occurred once. The chain recombines TRBV27 with TRBJ2-7; 12 nucleotides match TRBD2. Germline CDR1 is MNHEY and CDR2 is SMNVEV (reference sequence). Trimming took 7 bases from V and 9 from J; bases not matched to a gene: 13. The CDR3 is 15 amino acids. The CDR3 loop reads CASKRALAGGGAQYF. The CDR3 region has the DNA TGTGCCAGCAAACGAGCCCTAGCGGGAGGGGGCGCGCAGTACTTC.

This chain joins TRBV4-1 and TRBJ2-2; D possibly corresponds to TRBD1 (5 bases). Trimming took 6 bases from V and 7 from J, leaving 12 bases between them. Looked up from germline, CDR1 is MGHRA and CDR2 is YSYEKL. This CDR3 comprises 13 residues. The CDR3 here is CASSLGHFGELFF. In nucleotides, the CDR3 is TGCGCCAGCAGTCTTGGACATTTCGGGGAGCTGTTTTTT.